The source of this T cell receptor beta chain is a study of blood T cells in healthy people across ages. A second about 7 to 12 cycle PCR used barcoded and J-beta primers. TCRdb fed the 5' RACE reads into MiXCR, producing one record per CDR3 protein. This table holds more than 750,000 distinct CDR3 sequences, 25% to 30% found once. Each sample yielded at least 6 micrograms of PBMC total RNA. CDR1 is KGHSH, CDR2 LQKENI, per germline. V lost 10 bases and J 6 bases, leaving 21 bases between the germline ends. The CDR3 extends over 14 amino acids. Another study also made use of these data, one on T cells of mothers and their children.

Sequencing was performed on blood. This sequence originates from a woman aged 40 to 55 in good health. The chain employs TRBV18 and TRBJ1-2; D unresolved. CDR3 sequence reads: CATQGGTRDDGYTF. CDR3 coding DNA: TGTGCCACCCAAGGAGGTACCCGGGATGATGGCTACACCTTC.